Listed below are T cell receptor beta chains from one sample, sequenced in a study of a mutant IDH1 vaccine in newly diagnosed glioma. Generated by immunoSEQ multiplex PCR, the TCRdb table keeps only in-frame clones and is missing some. In the table there are 40,000 to 50,000 clones, around four fifths of which are singletons. Antigen specificity for these receptors is unknown. Material: PBMCs, obtained from a glioma patient whose treatment included an IDH1 peptide vaccine. Receptors originate from a man in his fifties or sixties with glioma. Both conserved end residues are part of each CDR3.

v_gene	len	CDR3aa
TRBV6-1	13	CASVTGGNTEAFF
TRBV20-1	9	CSAGNEQFF
TRBV6-5	14	CASSYSRTDYGYTF
TRBV6-1	14	CASSAMGGGYGYTF
TRBV7-9	16	CASSPPSGQGIYEQYF
TRBV9	16	CASSVAIAGGQETQYF
TRBV15	13	CATSRGVNTEAFF
TRBV18	14	CASSGLAGAYEQYF
TRBV5-6	14	CASSPLDRNTEAFF
TRBV18	13	CASSPDRGQPQHF
TRBV10-3	17	CAISDSAGGRWANVLTF
TRBV2	13	CASSEARGQPQHF
TRBV4-2	15	CASSQDGEVRETQYF
TRBV2	15	CASSKGGLANYGYTF
TRBV15	15	CATSNYGWDTGELFF
TRBV5-1	14	CASSKTPASEKLFF
TRBV27	13	CASHRQGPYEQYF
TRBV5-4	14	CASSEGGKRDTQYF
TRBV20-1	11	CSARGGTEAFF
TRBV7-2	19	CASSLAGARIRGTNEKLFF
TRBV6-5	15	CASSPGDVSNQPQHF
TRBV6-5	13	CASSSGGSYEQYF
TRBV5-6	13	CASSLGDTGEQFF
TRBV23-1	14	CASNGRCMNTEAFF
TRBV30	17	CAWTGLAGSSSYNEQFF
TRBV6-5	13	CASSSTTAVEAFF
TRBV7-9	13	CASSSRQVNEQFF
TRBV27	14	CASSPIRGGYGYTF
TRBV5-6	18	CASSPTGQGADGANVLTF
TRBV29-1	13	CSVVEGGEETQYF
TRBV30	14	CAWSVGRDTGELFF
TRBV6-6	16	CASSSNRGGGNQPQHF
TRBV5-1	14	CASSLGGAEYEQYF
TRBV9	15	CASSVASGSGNTIYF
TRBV30	14	CAWTRQGLNEKLFF
TRBV6-1	15	CASSPGGGVNYGYTF
TRBV6-5	13	CASSPYSQETQYF
TRBV4-2	17	CASSQDALAGDQETQYF
TRBV5-5	12	CASSLPSNEQFF
TRBV18	12	CASSPGNYEQYF
TRBV30	14	CAWNQGRPNQPQHF
TRBV4-2	14	CASSRDRGPEKLFF
TRBV28	13	CASSGGAGQPQHF
TRBV27	15	CASSLWEGSSYEQYF
TRBV5-1	14	CASMVREGYNEQFF
TRBV27	14	CASSFSGNTGELFF
TRBV19	17	CASSIDLPKYSNQPQHF
TRBV5-6	15	CASSYREGSNQPQHF
TRBV5-1	14	CASYSGLSYNEQFF
TRBV5-8	13	CASSRMSTHLGYF
TRBV15	17	CATSRVIGAAAAQPQHF